This entry concerns a single T cell receptor beta chain. As yet, its antigen is unknown. The record originates from a study of CD8 T cells in ankylosing spondylitis. Overall study findings and caveats: Made up of 7 to 9 highly homologous variants, a TCR beta motif appeared characteristic of ankylosing spondylitis blood. Reportedly, matched ankylosing spondylitis synovial fluid was significantly enriched for disease-linked clones.

Each CDR3 protein is one row after TCRdb ran MiXCR on the 5' RACE reads. The sample carries 350,000 to 450,000 distinct CDR3 sequences, 25% to 30% recorded once. Germline lookup yields CDR1 SEHNR and CDR2 FQNEAQ (reference sequence). The V and J ends lost 5 bases and 4 bases, in that order; junction bases with no gene match: 5. The CDR3 spans 14 residues. The V call is TRBV7-9, the J call TRBJ1-5; 7 positions agree with TRBD1. This TCR came from a male donor with ankylosing spondylitis. Sequences were obtained from blood, either unsorted or a sorted T cell fraction (not recorded which). DNA of the CDR3: TGTGCCAGCAGCCCCGGGACAGAAAATCAGCCCCAGCATTTT. Its translation is CASSPGTENQPQHF. Drawing the rest from reference TRBV7-9 and TRBJ1-5, the complete variable domain is DTGVSQNPRHKITKRGQNVTFRCDPISEHNRLYWYRQTLGQGPEFLTYFQNEAQLEKSRLLSDRFSAERPKGSFSTLEIQRTEQGDSAMYLCASSPGTENQPQHFGDGTRLSIL.